The 7 T cell receptor beta chains listed next were all sequenced from one sample in a study of Ad26.COV2.S vaccination and SARS-CoV-2 variants. Assay used: immunoSEQ multiplex PCR; TCRdb lists only in-frame clones, some missing. Of fewer than 900,000 clones in the sample, roughly 90% were seen once. Treatment specified: 19 received Ad26.COV2.S at low or high dose, single or two shots; about 5 received placebo; per-sample allocation not given. Samples came from day 63 after the first vaccine or placebo injection. Source: peripheral blood, taken in a trial of Ad26.COV2.S vaccine versus placebo. These receptors were taken from a person aged 18-60 years who received the Ad26.COV2.S COVID-19 vaccine or a placebo.

V is TRBV9 and J is TRBJ2-7; D may match TRBD1 or TRBD2 (5 bases each). Germline V CDR1 and CDR2: SGDLS, YYNGEE. This CDR3 region has 15 residues. The ends were cut back, 2 bases at V and 0 bases at J, with 12 bases in the middle. CDR3 DNA sequence: TGTGCCAGCAGCGTCACCGGGACGGCCTCCTACGAGCAGTACTTC. Protein: CASSVTGTASYEQYF.

The CDR3 protein is CASRRTSGSIETQYF. The CDR3 DNA sequence: TGTGCCAGCAGGCGGACTAGCGGGAGTATAGAGACCCAGTACTTC. The genes are TRBV6-5 and TRBJ2-5, with 13 bases lining up with TRBD2. The CDR3 covers 15 residues. J was trimmed by 4 bases and V by 6 bases; bases with no gene match: 5. CDR1 is MNHEY, CDR2 SVGAGI, per germline.

V usage is TRBV5-1 and J usage is TRBJ2-5; D possibly corresponds to TRBD2 (6 bases). The CDR3 has 12 residues. Trimming shortened V by 6 bases and J by 2 bases, and 8 bases separated the two germline ends. CDR1 and CDR2 from the germline V gene are SGHRS and YFSETQ. The CDR3 nucleotides are TGCGCCAGCAAAAGCGGGCAAGAGACCCAGTACTTC. The encoded protein is CASKSGQETQYF.

V usage is TRBV3-1 (or the pseudogene TRBV3-2) and J usage is TRBJ1-2, with 8 bases that match TRBD1. Germline V CDR1 and CDR2: LGHDT, YNNKEL (reference sequence). The ends lost 1 base at V and 4 bases at J; junction bases unmatched: 5. This CDR3 region has 15 residues. The CDR3 DNA follows: TGTGCCAGCAGCCAAGCAGGGGGCGCCGGCTATGGCTACACCTTC. It specifies CASSQAGGAGYGYTF.

The chain couples TRBV15 to TRBJ1-1; unclear D gene. V lost 8 bases and J 0 bases, leaving 10 bases between the germline ends. The length of the CDR3 is 13 residues. The V gene's germline CDR1 is LNHNV and CDR2 YYDKDF (reference sequence). CDR3 amino acids: CATQGSMNTEAFF. CDR3 bases: TGTGCCACCCAAGGCAGCATGAACACTGAAGCTTTCTTT.

The chain employs TRBV5-1 and TRBJ2-7, with 8 bases matching TRBD2. V shed 4 bases, J shed 4 bases, and the junction held 13 bases outside the gene matches. The CDR3 sequence is 16 residues long. Germline lookup yields CDR1 SGHRS and CDR2 YFSETQ. CDR3 nucleotide sequence: TGCGCCAGCAGCCCCGGATCCGCGGGGGGCTTTTACGAGCAGTACTTC. It specifies CASSPGSAGGFYEQYF.

Regarding this clone: The junction departs from the called germline gene at one end, perhaps through a read error. This chain uses TRBV19 with TRBJ2-1; possible D gene TRBD2, 7 bases. The CDR3 runs to 15 residues. Germline CDR1 reads LNHDA; CDR2 reads SQIVND (reference sequence). CDR3 nucleotides: TGTGCCAGCAGTAGGGGGAGGGAGGCACTCAATGAGCAGTTCTTC. Its translation is CASSRGREALNEQFF.